This T cell receptor (beta chain) comes out of a study of CD8+CD57+ T cells in acquired aplastic anemia. Study details: The DNA of sorted CD4+ and CD8+ cells averaged roughly 3.2 ug. Healthy donors had, on average, around 11 million reads for their CD4+ cells.

TCR beta VDJ combinations and CDR3 sequences were profiled from genomic DNA. A single record per CDR3 protein comes from TCRdb applying MiXCR to the reads. The sample has 98,000 or so distinct CDR3 sequences, approximately 49% seen once; the top ten hold roughly a third. The CDR3 extends over 13 amino acids. Germline values: CDR1 SGDLS, CDR2 YYNGEE. V dropped 2 bases and J dropped 8 bases, with 10 bases sitting between them. This clonotype has just a few counts. This clone may be a read error of a much larger clone one base away. Source material: sorted CD4+, CD8+, or CD8+CD57+ T cells (not recorded which) from PBMCs. This chain links TRBV9 with TRBJ1-4, with D unclear. This TCR was sampled from a human donor in good health, serving as a control. CDR3 residues: CASSVSGREKLFF. The CDR3 region has the DNA TGTGCCAGCAGCGTGAGTGGGAGGGAAAAACTGTTTTTT.